This T cell receptor beta chain was obtained from a study of blood T cell repertoires in COVID-19. Clones were read by immunoSEQ multiplex PCR, and TCRdb kept only the in-frame ones, dropping some. The sample holds a few hundred thousand clones; 70% to 90% are singletons and the top ten take 5% to 8%. V lost 0 bases and J 2 bases, leaving 10 bases between the germline ends. Looked up from germline, CDR1 is LNHNV and CDR2 is YYDKDF (reference sequence). The CDR3 extends over 15 amino acids. Sequenced: PBMCs or T cells enriched from blood (not recorded which). The TCR originated in a woman aged 50 to 60 who had been exposed to COVID-19. The V gene is TRBV15, the J gene TRBJ1-2, with D uncertain. CDR3: CATSRDHAGNYGYTF. CDR3 sequence (DNA): TGTGCCACCAGCAGAGATCACGCAGGCAACTATGGCTACACCTTC.